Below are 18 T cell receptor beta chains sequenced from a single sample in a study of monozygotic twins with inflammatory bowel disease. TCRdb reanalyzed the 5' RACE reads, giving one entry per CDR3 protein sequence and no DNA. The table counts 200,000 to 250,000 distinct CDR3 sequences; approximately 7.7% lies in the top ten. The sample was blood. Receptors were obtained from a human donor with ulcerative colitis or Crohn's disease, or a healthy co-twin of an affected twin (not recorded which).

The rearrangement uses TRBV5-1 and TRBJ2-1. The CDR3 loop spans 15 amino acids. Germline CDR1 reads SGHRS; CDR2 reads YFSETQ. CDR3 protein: CASSLSGGSYNEQFF.

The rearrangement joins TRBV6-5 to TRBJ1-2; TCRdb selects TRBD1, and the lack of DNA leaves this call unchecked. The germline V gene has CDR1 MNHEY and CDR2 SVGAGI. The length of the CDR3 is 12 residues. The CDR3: CASISTGGGYTF.

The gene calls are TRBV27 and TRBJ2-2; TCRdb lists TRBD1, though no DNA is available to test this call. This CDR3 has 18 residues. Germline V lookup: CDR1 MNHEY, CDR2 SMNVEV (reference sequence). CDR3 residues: CASSLGTNRGVGTGELFF.

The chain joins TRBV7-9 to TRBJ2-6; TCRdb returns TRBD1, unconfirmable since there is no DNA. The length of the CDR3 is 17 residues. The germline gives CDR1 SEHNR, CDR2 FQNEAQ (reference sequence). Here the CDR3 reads CASSTGTKGYGANVLTF.

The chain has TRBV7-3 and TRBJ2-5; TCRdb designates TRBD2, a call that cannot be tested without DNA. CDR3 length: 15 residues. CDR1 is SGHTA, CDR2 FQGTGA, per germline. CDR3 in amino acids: CASSPSPGVKETQYF.

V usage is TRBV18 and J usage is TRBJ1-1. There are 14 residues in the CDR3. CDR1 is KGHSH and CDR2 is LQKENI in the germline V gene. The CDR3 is CASSPRDAYAEAFF.

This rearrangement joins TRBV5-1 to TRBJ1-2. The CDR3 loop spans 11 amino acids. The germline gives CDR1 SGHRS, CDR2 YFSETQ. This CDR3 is CASSSGYGHTF.

This CDR3 is CASSLQGGGADTQYF. The chain carries TRBV5-1 and TRBJ2-3; the TRBD2 assignment by TCRdb is unverifiable without DNA. CDR1 is SGHRS, CDR2 YFSETQ, per germline. CDR3 length: 15 residues.

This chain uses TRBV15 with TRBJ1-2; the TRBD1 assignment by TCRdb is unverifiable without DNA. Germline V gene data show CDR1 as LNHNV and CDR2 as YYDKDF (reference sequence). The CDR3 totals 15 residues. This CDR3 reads CATSRDDFGGRGYTF.

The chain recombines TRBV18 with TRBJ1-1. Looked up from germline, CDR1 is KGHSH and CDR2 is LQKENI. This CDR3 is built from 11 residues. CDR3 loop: CASSPLTEAFF.

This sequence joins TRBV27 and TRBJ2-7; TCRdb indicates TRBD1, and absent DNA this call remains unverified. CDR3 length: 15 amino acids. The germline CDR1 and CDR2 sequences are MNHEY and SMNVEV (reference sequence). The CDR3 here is CASSGRRGTAYEQYF.

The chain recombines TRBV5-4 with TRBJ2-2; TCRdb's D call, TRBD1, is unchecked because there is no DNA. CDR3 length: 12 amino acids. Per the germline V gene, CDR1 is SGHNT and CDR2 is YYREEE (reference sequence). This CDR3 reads CASSGGFGELFF.

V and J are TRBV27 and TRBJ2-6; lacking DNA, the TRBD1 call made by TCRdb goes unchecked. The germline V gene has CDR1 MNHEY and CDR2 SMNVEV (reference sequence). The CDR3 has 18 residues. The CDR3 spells CASSPRTGRSPGANVLTF.

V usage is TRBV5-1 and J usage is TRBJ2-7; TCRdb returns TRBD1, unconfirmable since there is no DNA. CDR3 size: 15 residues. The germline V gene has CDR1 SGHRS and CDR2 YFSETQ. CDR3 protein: CASSLGTASSYEQYF.

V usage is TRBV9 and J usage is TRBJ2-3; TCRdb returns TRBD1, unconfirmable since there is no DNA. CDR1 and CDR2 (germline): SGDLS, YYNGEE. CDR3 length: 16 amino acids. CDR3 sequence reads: CASRKGTEASTDTQYF.

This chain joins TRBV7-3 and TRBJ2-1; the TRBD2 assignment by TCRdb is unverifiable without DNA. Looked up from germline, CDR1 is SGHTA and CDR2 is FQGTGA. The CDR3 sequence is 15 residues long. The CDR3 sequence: CASSRGLADYNEQFF.

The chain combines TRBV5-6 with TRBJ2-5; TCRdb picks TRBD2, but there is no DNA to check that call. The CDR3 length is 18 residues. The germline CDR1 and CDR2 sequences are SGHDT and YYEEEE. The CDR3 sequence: CASSEVLAGRDYQETQYF.

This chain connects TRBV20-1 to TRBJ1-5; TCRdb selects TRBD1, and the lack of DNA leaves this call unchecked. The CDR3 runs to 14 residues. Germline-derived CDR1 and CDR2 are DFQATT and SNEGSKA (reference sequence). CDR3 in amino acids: CSARDRAGTQPQHF.